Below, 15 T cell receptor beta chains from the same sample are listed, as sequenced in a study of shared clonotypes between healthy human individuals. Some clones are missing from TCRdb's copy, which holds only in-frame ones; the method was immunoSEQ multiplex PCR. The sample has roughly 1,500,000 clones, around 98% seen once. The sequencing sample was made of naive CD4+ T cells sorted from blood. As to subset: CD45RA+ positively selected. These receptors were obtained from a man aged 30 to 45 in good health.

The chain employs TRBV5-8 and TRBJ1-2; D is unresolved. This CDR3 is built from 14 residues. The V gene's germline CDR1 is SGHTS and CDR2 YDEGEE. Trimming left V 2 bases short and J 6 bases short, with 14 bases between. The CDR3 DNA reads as TGTGCCAGCAGCTTCGGACTTATTTCGGATGGCTACACCTTC. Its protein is CASSFGLISDGYTF.

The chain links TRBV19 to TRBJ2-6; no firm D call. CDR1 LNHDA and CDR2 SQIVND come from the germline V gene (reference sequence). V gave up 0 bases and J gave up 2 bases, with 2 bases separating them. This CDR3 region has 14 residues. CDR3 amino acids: CASSIEAGANVLTF. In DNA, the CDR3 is TGTGCCAGTAGTATAGAGGCTGGGGCCAACGTCCTGACTTTC.

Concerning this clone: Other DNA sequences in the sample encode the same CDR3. Here the CDR3 reads CASSVEGGSYNEQFF. The CDR3, as DNA: TGTGCCAGCAGCGTAGAGGGGGGCTCCTACAATGAGCAGTTCTTC. The rearrangement links TRBV9 to TRBJ2-1; D may correspond to TRBD1 or TRBD2 (6 bases each). Germline lookup yields CDR1 SGDLS and CDR2 YYNGEE. Trimming cost V 0 bases and J 0 bases, with 7 bases left between them. The CDR3 is 15 amino acids.

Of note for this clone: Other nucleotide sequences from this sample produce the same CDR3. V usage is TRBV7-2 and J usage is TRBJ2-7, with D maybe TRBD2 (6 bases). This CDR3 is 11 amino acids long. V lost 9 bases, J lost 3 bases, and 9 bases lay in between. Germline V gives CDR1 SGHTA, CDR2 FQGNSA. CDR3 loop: CASMGGYEQYF. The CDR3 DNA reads TGTGCCAGTATGGGGGGCTACGAGCAGTACTTC. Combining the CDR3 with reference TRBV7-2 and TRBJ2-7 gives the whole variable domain GAGVSQSPSNKVTEKGKDVELRCDPISGHTALYWYRQSLGQGLEFLIYFQGNSAPDKSGLPSDRFSAERTGGSVSTLTIQRTQQEDSAVYLCASMGGYEQYFGPGTRLTVT.

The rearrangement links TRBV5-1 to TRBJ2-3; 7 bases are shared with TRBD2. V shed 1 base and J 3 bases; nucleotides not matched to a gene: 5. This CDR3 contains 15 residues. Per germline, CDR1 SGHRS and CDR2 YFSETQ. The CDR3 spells CASSLRLALTDTQYF. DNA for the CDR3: TGCGCCAGCAGCTTGCGACTAGCCCTGACAGATACGCAGTATTTT.

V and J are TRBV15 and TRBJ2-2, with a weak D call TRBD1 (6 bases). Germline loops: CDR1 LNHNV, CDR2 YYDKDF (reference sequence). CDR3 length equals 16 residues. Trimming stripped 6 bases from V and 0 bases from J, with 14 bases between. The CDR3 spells CATRDPRTANTGELFF. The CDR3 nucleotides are TGTGCCACCAGAGATCCCAGGACAGCGAACACCGGGGAGCTGTTTTTT.

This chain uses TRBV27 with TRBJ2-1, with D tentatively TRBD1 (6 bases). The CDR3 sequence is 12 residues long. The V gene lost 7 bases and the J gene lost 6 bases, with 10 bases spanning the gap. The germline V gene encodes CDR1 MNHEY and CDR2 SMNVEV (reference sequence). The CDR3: CASTLQGNEQFF. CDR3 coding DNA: TGTGCCAGCACCCTACAGGGCAATGAGCAGTTCTTC.

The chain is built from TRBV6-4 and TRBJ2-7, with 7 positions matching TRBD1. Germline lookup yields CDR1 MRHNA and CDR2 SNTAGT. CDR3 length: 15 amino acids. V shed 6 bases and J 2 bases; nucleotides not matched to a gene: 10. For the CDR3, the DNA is TGTGCCAGCAGCTCCCGACAGGGTCCGCCCTACGAGCAGTACTTC. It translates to CASSSRQGPPYEQYF.

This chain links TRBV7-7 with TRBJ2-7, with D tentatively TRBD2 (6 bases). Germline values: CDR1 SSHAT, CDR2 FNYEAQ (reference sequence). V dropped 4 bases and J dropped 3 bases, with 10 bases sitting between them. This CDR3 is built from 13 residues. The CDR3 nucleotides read TGTGCCAGCAGCTGGGCGGGAATCTACGAGCAGTACTTC. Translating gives CASSWAGIYEQYF.

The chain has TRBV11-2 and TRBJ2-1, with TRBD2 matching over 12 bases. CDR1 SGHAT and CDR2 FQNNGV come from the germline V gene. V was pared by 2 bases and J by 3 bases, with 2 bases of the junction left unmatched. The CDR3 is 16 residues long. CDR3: CASSLTTSGGYNEQFF. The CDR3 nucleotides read TGTGCCAGCAGCTTAACGACTAGCGGGGGCTACAATGAGCAGTTCTTC.

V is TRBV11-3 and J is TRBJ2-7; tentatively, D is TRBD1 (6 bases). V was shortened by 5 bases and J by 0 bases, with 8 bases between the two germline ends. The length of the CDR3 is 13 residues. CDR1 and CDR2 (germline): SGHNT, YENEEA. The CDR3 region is CASSLQGSYEQYF. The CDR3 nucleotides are TGTGCCAGCAGCCTACAGGGCTCCTACGAGCAGTACTTC.

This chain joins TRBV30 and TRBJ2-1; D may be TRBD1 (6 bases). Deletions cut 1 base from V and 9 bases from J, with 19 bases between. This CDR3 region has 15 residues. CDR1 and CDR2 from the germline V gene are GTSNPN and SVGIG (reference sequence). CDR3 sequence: CAWSAQGTPGSEQFF. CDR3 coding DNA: TGTGCCTGGAGTGCACAGGGAACCCCGGGTAGTGAGCAGTTCTTC.

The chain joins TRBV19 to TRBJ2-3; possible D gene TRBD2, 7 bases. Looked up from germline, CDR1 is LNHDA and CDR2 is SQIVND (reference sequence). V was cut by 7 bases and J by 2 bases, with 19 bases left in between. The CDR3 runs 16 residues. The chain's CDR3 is CASTPGVRGPTDTQYF. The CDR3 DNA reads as TGTGCCAGTACCCCGGGGGTGCGGGGGCCCACAGATACGCAGTATTTT.

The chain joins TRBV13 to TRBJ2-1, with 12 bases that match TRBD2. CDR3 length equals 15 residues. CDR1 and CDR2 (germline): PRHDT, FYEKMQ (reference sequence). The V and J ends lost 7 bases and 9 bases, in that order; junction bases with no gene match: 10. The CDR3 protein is CASNRLAGDSSEQFF. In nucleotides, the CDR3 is TGTGCCAGCAACCGACTAGCGGGAGACAGCAGTGAGCAGTTCTTC. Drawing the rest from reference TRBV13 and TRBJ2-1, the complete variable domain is AAGVIQSPRHLIKEKRETATLKCYPIPRHDTVYWYQQGPGQDPQFLISFYEKMQSDKGSIPDRFSAQQFSDYHSELNMSSLELGDSALYFCASNRLAGDSSEQFFGPGTRLTVL.

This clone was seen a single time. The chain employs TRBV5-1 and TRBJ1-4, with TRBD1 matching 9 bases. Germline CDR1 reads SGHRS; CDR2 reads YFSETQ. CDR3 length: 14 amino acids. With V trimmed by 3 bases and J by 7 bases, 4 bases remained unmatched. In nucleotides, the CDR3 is TGCGCCAGCAGCTCGGGGACAGGGACTGAAAAACTGTTTTTT. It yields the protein CASSSGTGTEKLFF. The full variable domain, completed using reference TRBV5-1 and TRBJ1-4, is KAGVTQTPRYLIKTRGQQVTLSCSPISGHRSVSWYQQTPGQGLQFLFEYFSETQRNKGNFPGRFSGRQFSNSRSEMNVSTLELGDSALYLCASSSGTGTEKLFFGSGTQLSVL.